The T cell receptor (beta chain) under discussion was sequenced for a study of T-cell reconstitution after alpha-beta-depleted transplantation in children. The TCRbeta library was prepared with unique molecular identifiers. TCRdb processed the PCR reads anew with MiXCR; each CDR3 protein has one entry. Among roughly 220,000 distinct CDR3 sequences, 9.7% were seen once, and the ten largest hold 5.1%. Germline V gene lookup returns CDR1 SGHDT and CDR2 YYEEEE. Trimming cost V 0 bases and J 11 bases; bases outside gene matches: 4. The length of the CDR3 is 12 residues. In this sample, this clonotype turned up a few times.

The TCR originated in a human donor who donated a stem cell graft to a child with SCID. The chain carries TRBV5-6 and TRBJ1-1; 7 bases are a match to TRBD1. Sequences were derived from PBMCs from the stem cell graft donor, sampled from the stem cell graft. Here the CDR3 DNA reads TGTGCCAGCAGCTTGGCCCAGGGGGGTGCTTTCTTT. This codes for CASSLAQGGAFF. The full variable domain, in which reference TRBV5-6 and TRBJ1-1 provide the parts outside the CDR3, is DAGVTQSPTHLIKTRGQQVTLRCSPKSGHDTVSWYQQALGQGPQFIFQYYEEEERQRGNFPDRFSGHQFPNYSSELNVNALLLGDSALYLCASSLAQGGAFFGQGTRLTVV.